The rows below give T cell receptor beta chains drawn from one sample of a study of blood T cell repertoires in COVID-19. Measured with immunoSEQ multiplex PCR; TCRdb has only the in-frame clones, and not every one. This sample has about 270,000 clones, with around 88% found just once. The sequenced material came from peripheral blood. Every receptor here comes from a man older than 75 with acute or convalescent COVID-19. Each CDR3 is given with its conserved first and last residue.

v_call: TRBV19; cdr3_length: 17; cdr3_aa: CASSIEGLARYTGELFF
v_call: TRBV30; cdr3_length: 13; cdr3_aa: CAWSGRGDQPQHF
v_call: TRBV10-3; cdr3_length: 13; cdr3_aa: CAISDTGNYGYTF
v_call: TRBV5-1; cdr3_length: 15; cdr3_aa: CASSLASGGEGGYTF
v_call: TRBV15; cdr3_length: 13; cdr3_aa: CATSMKRNQPQHF
v_call: TRBV6-2/TRBV6-3; cdr3_length: 16; cdr3_aa: CASSYMASGRFYEQYF
v_call: TRBV19; cdr3_length: 16; cdr3_aa: CASSIAWGGPNQPQHF
v_call: TRBV2; cdr3_length: 15; cdr3_aa: CASRGAGVWTDTQYF
v_call: TRBV6-6; cdr3_length: 13; cdr3_aa: CASGGDSNQPQHF
v_call: TRBV27; cdr3_length: 14; cdr3_aa: CASSLWRDYTEAFF
v_call: TRBV11-2; cdr3_length: 16; cdr3_aa: CASSFPSGGYTDTQYF
v_call: TRBV3-1/TRBV3-2; cdr3_length: 13; cdr3_aa: CASSDRRKDEQYF
v_call: TRBV9; cdr3_length: 14; cdr3_aa: CASSPGQAPYGYTF
v_call: TRBV2; cdr3_length: 14; cdr3_aa: CASSGPGVDQPQHF
v_call: TRBV11-2; cdr3_length: 15; cdr3_aa: CASTLGLGGTGELFF
v_call: TRBV4-1; cdr3_length: 17; cdr3_aa: CASSQAPDRGGSNTIYF
v_call: TRBV5-4; cdr3_length: 15; cdr3_aa: CASSLAGIHNSPLHF
v_call: TRBV12-3/TRBV12-4; cdr3_length: 12; cdr3_aa: CASRGGPHEQYF
v_call: TRBV4-2; cdr3_length: 18; cdr3_aa: CASSQDGLAGGQQETQYF
v_call: TRBV2; cdr3_length: 15; cdr3_aa: CASGLPTGGTYEQYF
v_call: TRBV5-1; cdr3_length: 14; cdr3_aa: CASSLGLLLSEQYF
v_call: TRBV6-5; cdr3_length: 15; cdr3_aa: CASSTSGISTDTQYF
v_call: TRBV6-5; cdr3_length: 14; cdr3_aa: CASRPQGWATEAFF